Listed below are T cell receptor beta chains from one sample, sequenced in a study of blood T cell repertoires in COVID-19. Generated by immunoSEQ multiplex PCR, the TCRdb table keeps only in-frame clones and is missing some. In the table there are under 300,000 clones, around 82% of which are singletons. The sample comprised peripheral blood. The receptor source for this set is a woman in her 50s who had recovered from COVID-19. CDR3s include the opening cysteine and the closing phenylalanine or tryptophan. Each record gives: D gene, clone size, J gene, V gene, CDR3 protein, CDR3 DNA. D genes are given only for firm matches. Only some rows state a clone size, as once, few, many or a class for expanded clones.

>.|.|TRBJ2-2|TRBV14
CASSQVPDTGELFF
TGTGCCAGCAGCCAAGTTCCCGACACCGGGGAGCTGTTTTTT
>.|.|TRBJ2-7|TRBV11-2
CASSPKTEYEQYF
TGTGCCAGCAGCCCGAAGACAGAGTACGAGCAGTACTTC
>.|few|TRBJ1-2|TRBV6-5
CASSYDGQGGYTF
TGTGCCAGCAGTTACGATGGGCAGGGGGGCTACACCTTC
>TRBD2|.|TRBJ2-1|TRBV28
CASSPRLAGGPGYNEQFF
TGTGCCAGCAGTCCAAGACTAGCGGGAGGGCCGGGGTACAATGAGCAGTTCTTC
>.|.|TRBJ1-2|TRBV5-1
CASSQGSSNYGYTF
TGCGCCAGCAGCCAGGGATCTTCCAACTATGGCTACACCTTC
>.|.|TRBJ1-1|TRBV5-1
CASSLVGGPAFF
TGCGCCAGCAGCTTGGTCGGGGGGCCCGCTTTCTTT
>TRBD1|.|TRBJ1-6|TRBV6-5
CASSPGQRGSPLHF
TGTGCCAGCAGTCCGGGACAGAGGGGATCACCCCTCCACTTT
>TRBD1|.|TRBJ1-6|TRBV28
CASSLPGQGASPLHF
TGTGCCAGCAGTCTCCCGGGACAGGGGGCCTCACCCCTCCACTTT
>.|.|TRBJ1-2|TRBV7-9
CASSLGTVKHGYTF
TGTGCCAGCAGCTTAGGGACAGTAAAGCATGGCTACACCTTC
>.|few|TRBJ2-3|TRBV18
CASSPGLTDTQYF
TGTGCCAGCTCCCCGGGACTCACAGATACGCAGTATTTT
>.|.|TRBJ1-2|TRBV7-8
CASSLFIGIGFQGADGYGYTF
TGTGCCAGCAGCTTATTTATTGGTATAGGGTTCCAGGGTGCAGATGGGTATGGCTACACCTTC
>.|.|TRBJ2-2|TRBV5-4
CASSPGGSNTGELFF
TGTGCCAGCAGCCCCGGAGGCAGCAACACCGGGGAGCTGTTTTTT
>TRBD2|.|TRBJ2-7|TRBV5-1
CASSQGLAGGHEQYF
TGCGCCAGCAGCCAAGGACTAGCGGGGGGTCACGAGCAGTACTTC
>.|.|TRBJ1-1|TRBV25-1
CASSDIQDTRTEAFF
TGTGCCAGCAGTGACATACAGGATACGAGAACTGAAGCTTTCTTT
>TRBD2|.|TRBJ2-7|TRBV4-1
CASSQPTSGSYEQYF
TGCGCCAGCAGCCAGCCAACTAGCGGGAGTTACGAGCAGTACTTC
>.|.|TRBJ2-3|TRBV28
CASSVTDTQYF
TGTGCCAGCAGCGTCACAGATACGCAGTATTTT
>.|.|TRBJ2-7|TRBV10-3
CAISHRTADEQYF
TGTGCCATCAGCCACCGGACAGCCGACGAGCAGTACTTC
>.|.|TRBJ1-2|TRBV24-1
CATQDSIYGYTF
TGTGCCACCCAGGACAGCATCTATGGCTACACCTTC
>.|.|TRBJ1-6|TRBV9
CASSPSGTGGSPLHF
TGTGCCAGCAGCCCTAGTGGGACCGGGGGTTCACCCCTCCACTTT
>.|.|TRBJ2-3|TRBV6-5
CASTPGQGRTDTQYF
TGTGCCAGCACCCCCGGCCAGGGTAGGACAGATACGCAGTATTTT
>TRBD1|.|TRBJ2-7|TRBV7-9
CASSSTGGARYEQYF
TGTGCCAGCAGCTCAACAGGGGGCGCGCGCTACGAGCAGTACTTC
>TRBD2|few|TRBJ2-1|TRBV9
CASSPSGGAHNEQFF
TGTGCCAGCAGCCCTAGCGGGGGGGCTCATAATGAGCAGTTCTTC
>TRBD1|.|TRBJ2-7|TRBV7-8
CASSLWGTGGHEQYF
TGTGCCAGCAGCTTATGGGGAACAGGGGGCCACGAGCAGTACTTC
>TRBD2|few|TRBJ2-7|TRBV5-4
CASSSPASGEIEQYF
TGTGCCAGCAGCTCACCCGCTAGCGGGGAAATAGAGCAGTACTTC
>.|once|TRBJ2-1|TRBV9
CASSPSPFGFSYNEQFF
TGTGCCAGCAGCCCTTCCCCCTTCGGGTTCTCCTACAATGAGCAGTTCTTC
>.|.|TRBJ1-2|TRBV7-9
CASSEDSTYGYTF
TGTGCCAGCAGCGAAGACAGCACCTATGGCTACACCTTC
>TRBD1|.|TRBJ1-5|TRBV28
CASSPRTGLGNQPQHF
TGTGCCAGCAGTCCACGGACAGGGCTTGGCAATCAGCCCCAGCATTTT
>.|many|TRBJ2-7|TRBV11-2
CASSPTDPYEQYF
TGTGCCAGCAGCCCGACAGATCCTTACGAGCAGTACTTC
>.|.|TRBJ2-7|TRBV7-2
CASSLSRSYEQYF
TGTGCCAGCAGCTTATCTCGGTCCTACGAGCAGTACTTC
>TRBD2|.|TRBJ2-3|TRBV28
CASSLAGGLADTQYF
TGTGCCAGCAGTTTGGCGGGGGGGCTCGCAGATACGCAGTATTTT
>.|.|TRBJ1-6|TRBV6-6
CASSYGEGDTSPLHF
TGTGCCAGCAGTTACGGGGAGGGGGACACCTCACCCCTCCACTTT
>TRBD2|.|TRBJ2-3|TRBV27
CASSLQAGALTDTQYF
TGTGCCAGCAGTTTACAGGCGGGAGCGCTCACAGATACGCAGTATTTT
>.|.|TRBJ2-7|TRBV9
CASSVGGDSYEQYF
TGTGCCAGCAGCGTAGGCGGGGACTCCTACGAGCAGTACTTC
>.|.|TRBJ2-1|TRBV7-2
CASSPLAGSYNEQFF
TGTGCCAGCAGCCCCCTGGCGGGCTCCTACAATGAGCAGTTCTTC
>.|.|TRBJ2-3|TRBV30
CAWSGRGGSSTDTQYF
TGTGCCTGGAGTGGTAGGGGGGGCTCTAGCACAGATACGCAGTATTTT
>.|.|TRBJ1-2|TRBV10-3
CAISETGSNYGYTF
TGTGCCATCAGTGAGACAGGTAGTAACTATGGCTACACCTTC
>TRBD1|.|TRBJ1-6|TRBV9
CASSRDSLTPLGDSPLHF
TGTGCCAGCAGCAGGGACAGCTTAACCCCTTTGGGCGATTCACCCCTCCACTTT
>.|.|TRBJ1-5|TRBV10-3
CAISSTGDSNQPQHF
TGTGCCATCAGTTCCACGGGGGATAGCAATCAGCCCCAGCATTTT
>TRBD2|.|TRBJ2-5|TRBV15
CATSSDLARTSAGFETQYF
TGTGCCACCAGCAGTGACCTCGCGAGGACTAGCGCTGGGTTTGAGACCCAGTACTTC
>.|.|TRBJ2-7|TRBV7-2
CASSLEGPYEQYF
TGTGCCAGCAGCTTGGAGGGCCCCTACGAGCAGTACTTC
>.|.|TRBJ1-6|TRBV7-8
CASSASGFSSYNSPLHF
TGTGCCAGCAGCGCGTCAGGTTTCAGCTCCTATAATTCACCCCTCCACTTT
>TRBD1|.|TRBJ1-6|TRBV13
CASSSRESGTGGSPLHF
TGTGCCAGCAGCTCGAGAGAATCCGGGACAGGGGGATCACCCCTCCACTTT
>TRBD1|.|TRBJ2-4|TRBV19
CASSPSETGFILAKNIQYF
TGTGCCAGTAGTCCCTCCGAGACAGGGTTTATCTTAGCCAAAAACATTCAGTACTTC
>TRBD2|.|TRBJ2-7|TRBV13
CASSRLAGGEQYF
TGTGCCAGCAGCAGACTAGCGGGGGGAGAGCAGTACTTC
>.|.|TRBJ2-1|TRBV24-1
CATSGLNEQFF
TGTGCCACTAGCGGTCTCAATGAGCAGTTCTTC
>TRBD2|.|TRBJ2-3|TRBV4-1
CASSQTAGGPDTQYF
TGCGCCAGCAGCCAAACAGCGGGAGGCCCAGATACGCAGTATTTT
>.|.|TRBJ1-5|TRBV6-6
CASTGWNQPQHF
TGTGCCAGCACCGGGTGGAATCAGCCCCAGCATTTT
>.|.|TRBJ2-7|TRBV10-3
CAISESWGSNYEQYF
TGTGCCATCAGTGAGTCGTGGGGCAGCAACTACGAGCAGTACTTC
>TRBD2|.|TRBJ2-2|TRBV7-2
CASSLTWDYQNTGELFF
TGTGCCAGCAGCTTAACATGGGACTACCAGAACACCGGGGAGCTGTTTTTT
>TRBD2|once|TRBJ2-2|TRBV6-2/TRBV6-3
CASRPRGRGTGELFF
TGTGCCAGCAGGCCTCGCGGGAGGGGCACCGGGGAGCTGTTTTTT
>TRBD2|.|TRBJ2-3|TRBV7-3
CASSIGLAASTDTQYF
TGTGCCAGCAGCATCGGACTAGCGGCAAGCACAGATACGCAGTATTTT
>.|.|TRBJ1-2|TRBV3-1/TRBV3-2
CASSQDLRRGVGYTF
TGTGCCAGCAGCCAAGATCTCCGCAGGGGCGTTGGCTACACCTTC
>.|.|TRBJ2-3|TRBV14
CASSRYVPGLDTQYF
TGTGCCAGCAGCCGCTACGTACCAGGGTTGGATACGCAGTATTTT
>TRBD2|.|TRBJ2-5|TRBV30
CAWRPGLAGLQETQYF
TGTGCCTGGAGGCCCGGACTAGCGGGACTTCAAGAGACCCAGTACTTC